This TCR beta chain emerged from a study of blood T cell repertoires in COVID-19. Data came from immunoSEQ multiplex PCR; TCRdb stores just in-frame clones and leaves some out. This table holds around 450,000 clones, roughly 87% found once. Participants had their cohort set by participant-reported clinical history. V was shortened by 3 bases and J by 6 bases, with 13 bases between the two germline ends. The CDR3 extends over 14 amino acids. The sample comprised PBMCs or T cells enriched from blood (not recorded which). The clonotype was recovered from a woman in her late teens or twenties who had recovered from COVID-19. The chain joins TRBV23-1 to TRBJ2-3; tentative D call: TRBD2 (6 bases). TRBV23-1 is filed as an ORF, its function uncertain. The CDR3 protein is CASSQRTGVDTQYF. The CDR3, as DNA: TGCGCCAGCAGTCAGCGGACGGGGGTGGATACGCAGTATTTT.